The present T cell receptor beta chain was sequenced within a study of blood T cell repertoires in COVID-19. Study-wide context: PBMCs, B-cell-depleted T cells, or T cells provided the cDNA or gDNA that made up the material.

Clones were sequenced by immunoSEQ multiplex PCR, and TCRdb holds only the in-frame ones, with some missing. The sample lists roughly 290,000 clones; around 85% were seen once. This clone was recorded once. The CDR3 spans 16 residues. V gave up 6 bases and J gave up 1 base; unmatched junction bases: 9. CDR1 is SEHNR, CDR2 FQNEAQ, per germline (reference sequence). The rearrangement links TRBV7-9 to TRBJ1-2, with 9 bases matching TRBD1. Sequenced sample: peripheral blood. The source is a woman in her 50s with active or convalescent COVID-19. This CDR3 reads CASSRTRQGDNYGYTF. The CDR3 DNA follows: TGTGCCAGCAGTCGAACAAGACAGGGGGATAACTATGGCTACACCTTC.